This TCR beta chain derives from a study of identical twins. The study, taken as a whole, reports: Reduced insertions were recorded for abundant cord blood beta clonotypes, with no such pattern in memory repertoires. Invariant populations such as MAIT and iNKT cells could partly muddle zero-insertion analyses.

Germline V gives CDR1 LNHDA, CDR2 SQIVND (reference sequence). The CDR3 length is 15 residues. Deletions cut 3 bases from V and 1 base from J, with 10 bases between. Template switching (which added a universal primer site) was used, and cDNA carried unique molecular identifiers. Using its own MiXCR run on the 5' RACE reads, TCRdb lists one record per CDR3 protein. Of 280,000 or so distinct CDR3 sequences in the sample, about 8.9% were seen once. In the case of this clonotype: The target antigen is unknown.

The same data also contributed to another study, on yellow fever vaccine responses in identical twins.

Material for sequencing was memory (CD45RO+) T cells sorted from blood. The chain has TRBV19 and TRBJ1-5, with D maybe TRBD1 (5 bases). The sequence was collected from a woman younger than 30 in good health. The CDR3 here is CASSMGRGSNQPQHF. The CDR3 coding sequence is TGTGCCAGTAGTATGGGGAGGGGAAGCAATCAGCCCCAGCATTTT.